This T cell receptor (beta chain) stems from a study of cytomegalovirus exposure and HLA in healthy donors (TCRdb year 2017). For the study in its entirety: An earlier analysis of 587 of the donors reported over 250 Gb of sequence data and about 120 million unique TCR beta sequences obtained from about 180 million T cells. The aim of the study was to test whether cataloging public T cell receptors could identify signatures of past pathogen exposure. On average, over 200,000 unique TCR beta nucleotide sequences were sequenced per donor among roughly 430 genotyped donors of the cohort, with roughly 18% of those sequences being non-productive. The later analysis used no new phenotypic data to find candidate immune exposures, relying instead on TCR beta sequences and their occurrence across donors. The number of typed donors differed by locus: about 620-640 for A, B, C, DRB1 and DQB1; some 500 for DQA1; some 590 for DPA1; and around 470 for DPB1. To predict cytomegalovirus infection status, the study brought together high-throughput TCR immunosequencing, statistical association of individual TCRs with disease status, and machine learning. Of the 300 to 500 genotyped donors, less than 85% were placed in the genetic ancestry cluster associated with self-reported Caucasian donors. Along with the roughly 700-subject first cohort, a separate validation cohort of some 130 different subjects was used. In an earlier analysis of 550 to 700 of the donors, high-throughput TCR beta sequencing was used to judge whether each TCR beta V gene segment behaved as functional or pseudogenic. Donor age, sex, ethnicity and CMV serostatus were collected together with the repertoire data. HLA typing included class I and class II loci at four-digit resolution. Genome-wide SNP genotypes for about three fifths of the roughly 670 donors were used in a later genetic analysis, which treated that subset as a discovery cohort. Every discovery cohort repertoire had been produced on one sequencing platform. Roughly five DR-DQ haplotypes were treated as single units for association and clustering because of strong linkage in the cohort. The study profiled the T cell repertoires of 550 to 700 subjects by immunosequencing and related them to cytomegalovirus serostatus. A later analysis re-examined previously published TCR beta repertoires from just over 650 donors and added high-resolution HLA genotyping to investigate patterns of TCR occurrence. An early release covering around 630 HLA-typed donors comprised around 300 gigabases of sequencing data and roughly 86 million unique TCR sequences. Overall study outcomes, separate from this receptor: In a later analysis, HLA-associated TCR beta chains were found to be more clonally expanded and to have lower generation probabilities than equally common non-associated chains. The classifier was reported to diagnose cytomegalovirus status with high specificity and sensitivity in both the original and validation cohorts. According to the authors, the approach could potentially be generalized to other disease states and immunological phenotypes. In a later analysis, TCR association rates were found to vary across HLA loci, with the most associated TCRs seen for DRB1 alleles and the fewest for HLA-C alleles. The presence/absence analyses assumed that sequencing depth was roughly uniform across donors, and that assumption may not be true. An earlier analysis of around 600 of the donors showed that most TCR beta V segments appeared in productive rearrangements either about 87% or about 30% of the time, which broadly matched IMGT annotations. The cohort was sequenced for TCR beta chains only, and without alpha or paired-chain data the features that could be detected were limited. Most TCR sequences were observed very rarely across donors, whereas some public TCRs were present in many individuals. Assigning TCR associations to individual alleles was difficult when HLA alleles, especially DR and DQ, strongly co-occurred. Because HLA typing was missing for some donors at each locus, association tests included only the typed subset. Most CMV-associated TCR beta chains appeared to be HLA-restricted in a later analysis, and the HLA associations seemed to be driven largely by CMV exposure. In a later analysis, several top co-occurrence clusters were reported to appear linked to parvovirus B19, influenza, CMV and Epstein-Barr virus. A further reported finding was that TCR beta sequences accurately predicted the HLA-A and HLA-B alleles for most subjects in the first cohort. In vitro tests confirmed that a few of the cytomegalovirus-associated TCR beta chains recognize cytomegalovirus antigens. Linkage disequilibrium might explain the correlated functional status among segregating V segments, but an unknown experimental factor could not be excluded. Because counts were too low, roughly 17 rarely observed V segments, including chromosome 9 orphons, were left out of the earlier analysis of 587 of the donors. According to a later genetic analysis, donors in an Asian-associated ancestry cluster had fewer N-insertions in productive TCRs than the roughly 700-donor mean. For the cohort, immune exposure information was limited to CMV serostatus. In the study, some 180 TCR beta chains were listed as associated with cytomegalovirus. A cluster of highly shared sequence variants was judged likely to be a technical artifact of the sequencing pipeline. In a later analysis, 15,000 to 20,000 TCR beta sequences were associated with specific HLA alleles at a false discovery rate of 0.05. V-gene and J-gene trimming of TCR beta chains was associated with a missense DCLRE1C variant in a later genetic analysis, and the association was replicated in an independent cohort.

The library was prepared using the immunoSEQ multiplex PCR assay. The multiplex PCR relied on a mix of 60 forward primers for TCR Vbeta segments and 13 reverse primers for TCR Jbeta segments. A multiplex PCR assay on genomic DNA amplified the CDR3 region of rearranged TCR beta genes. The amplified TCR beta libraries were sequenced on the Illumina HiSeq System as 87-base-pair reads. In the paper's pipeline: Across the roughly 600 repertoires, a later analysis counted about 81 million unique TCR beta chains, roughly 11 million of which were shared by at least two donors. To remove PCR and sequencing errors, raw reads were error-corrected and collapsed into unique sequences using a nearest-neighbor algorithm that merged closely related sequences. V, D and J gene segments were assigned by aligning CDR3 sequences to IMGT reference sequences. For a sequence to be retained, a match of at least six nucleotides to both a V gene segment and a J gene segment was required. Rearrangements were classified as productive when the CDR3 lacked stop codons and remained in frame with V and J, and all other rearrangements were classified as non-productive. Following IMGT convention, CDR3 was defined as the stretch from the second conserved V-encoded cysteine to the conserved J-encoded phenylalanine. The earlier analysis of about 620 of the donors excluded sequences that lacked an unambiguous match to a single V gene segment. In an earlier analysis of some 590 of the donors, a V segment was called functional when productive rearrangements were above 56.7%, and segregating when the standard deviation between donors exceeded 5%. To diagnose cytomegalovirus status from the catalog of TCR beta chain sequences, a statistical classification framework was built. In a later analysis, V and J genes were assigned by comparing TCR nucleotide sequences against IMGT/GENE-DB human TR gene sequences. A later analysis assigned CDR3 sequences and most-parsimonious VDJ recombination scenarios with the TCRdist pipeline. A later analysis defined each TCR beta chain by its CDR3 amino acid sequence plus V-gene family, and excluded reads lacking a unique V-gene family. As a way to deal with suspected cross-contamination and a sequencing artifact, a later analysis dropped 450 to 600 nucleotide sequences that were highly shared and had low generation probability. In a later analysis, a clonal expansion index for each public chain was calculated from normalized within-repertoire ranks of inferred template counts. Generation probabilities in a later analysis came from a VDJ recombination model fitted to out-of-frame rearrangements, and those results were checked against IGoR. Hypergeometric tests were used in a later analysis to score TCR-TCR, TCR-HLA and TCR-CMV co-occurrence, with a repertoire-size bias correction applied to the TCR pairs. A later analysis estimated false discovery rates by permuting HLA or CMV assignments 20 times. In a later analysis, co-occurring TCRs were grouped using DBSCAN, and TCRdist sequence similarity was added for clustering within HLA-allele-positive subsets. Repertoires with fewer than 30,000 or more than 120,000 public chains were left out of co-occurrence clustering, as were four to six repertoires with anomalous nucleotide sharing. What TCRdb holds here is the immuneACCESS table cut down to in-frame rearrangements. Part of the clones is not present; checked against another copy, under half of the missing clones reflect an unresolved V gene, and the others are unexplained. Clonal size and the V and J genes are those of that table, whereas D and trimming came from the DNA. Present in this sample are fewer than 150,000 clones, approximately 71% of which were seen just once. Jointly, the top ten make up 2% to 2.5% of the sample.

As concerns this clone: This receptor's antigen is unknown. No clone much larger than this one lies a single base away; base qualities are absent.

In total, fewer than 750 healthy bone marrow donors made up the cohort. At the time of sampling, all cohort members were nominally healthy, though unrecorded immune exposures were likely present. The donor was CMV seronegative and was included in the group of around 320 seronegative cohort members. A peripheral blood sample was collected from each donor, and TCR beta sequencing was performed on peripheral blood mononuclear cells. The Qiagen DNeasy Blood Extraction Kit was used to extract genomic DNA from the blood cell samples. Sequencing input: PBMCs. This receptor was obtained from a man aged 25 to 40 in good health and CMV-seronegative.

The CDR3 region has the sequence CASSSQGASGNTIYF. The sequence in DNA is TGTGCCAGCAGTTCTCAGGGGGCTTCCGGAAACACCATATATTTT. The sequence is built from TRBV27 and TRBJ1-3; TRBD1 agrees with 8 junctional bases. Counted from cysteine to phenylalanine, this CDR3 has 15 amino acids. The kept DNA is CDR3 alone, 45 bases in frame from the first base. Taken from the germline V gene (reference sequence), the CDR1 and CDR2 loops are MNHEY and SMNVEV. Here V drops 4 bases and J drops 4 bases, and the junction holds 6 bases not matched to any gene.